This passage covers 19 T cell receptor beta chains from one sample sequenced in a study of T cell responses to AZD1222 COVID-19 vaccine. The repertoire was sequenced with immunoSEQ multiplex PCR; TCRdb's copy has only in-frame clones and lacks some. The sample has around 100,000 clones; roughly nine tenths are singletons. The material sequenced was peripheral blood, taken on day 0 of AZD1222 vaccination. The receptors stem from an adult in good health.

This chain connects TRBV14 to TRBJ2-7; D is uncertain. Germline CDR1 SGHDN, CDR2 FVKESK. Trimming stripped 0 bases from V and 3 bases from J, with 15 bases between. The CDR3 consists of 16 residues. CDR3 sequence reads: CASSQDPRHAYYEQYF. The CDR3 DNA reads as TGTGCCAGCAGCCAAGATCCAAGGCACGCGTACTACGAGCAGTACTTC. The full variable domain, with the rest looked up from reference TRBV14 and TRBJ2-7, is EAGVTQFPSHSVIEKGQTVTLRCDPISGHDNLYWYRRVMGKEIKFLLHFVKESKQDESGMPNNRFLAERTGGTYSTLKVQPAELEDSGVYFCASSQDPRHAYYEQYFGPGTRLTVT.

This chain joins TRBV14 and TRBJ1-4, with D tentatively TRBD1 (6 bases). This CDR3 is built from 21 residues. V gave up 6 bases and J gave up 1 base, with 30 bases separating them. The germline CDR1 and CDR2 sequences are SGHDN and FVKESK. Here the CDR3 reads CASRRLGTSRPGSLTNEKLFF. CDR3 DNA sequence: TGTGCCAGCAGGAGGTTGGGGACAAGTCGTCCGGGGTCCCTAACTAATGAAAAACTGTTTTTT.

The gene calls are TRBV7-8 and TRBJ1-5; 7 positions agree with TRBD1. After removal of 1 base from V and 6 bases from J, the junction contained 0 bases not matched to a gene. This CDR3 is built from 13 residues. Germline loops: CDR1 SGHVS, CDR2 FQNEAQ. As DNA, the CDR3 is TGTGCCAGCAGCTTAGAGGGGGCTCAGCCCCAGCATTTT. Translated: CASSLEGAQPQHF.

J is TRBJ1-5 and V is TRBV4-2; 11 bases are a match to TRBD1. The germline gives CDR1 LGHNA, CDR2 YNFKEQ. V shed 4 bases, J shed 0 bases, and the junction held 5 bases outside the gene matches. The length of the CDR3 is 17 residues. CDR3 protein: CASSPGQGAVSNQPQHF. CDR3 bases: TGTGCCAGCAGCCCCGGACAGGGGGCCGTTAGCAATCAGCCCCAGCATTTT.

The V and J genes are TRBV19 and TRBJ1-1; 7 bases are shared with TRBD1. Per the germline V gene, CDR1 is LNHDA and CDR2 is SQIVND (reference sequence). The CDR3 spans 14 residues. The trim removed 4 bases at V and 4 bases at J, leaving 6 bases unmatched. CDR3 protein: CASSSETGLTEAFF. The CDR3, as DNA: TGTGCCAGTAGTAGCGAGACAGGGCTCACTGAAGCTTTCTTT.

V is TRBV5-1 and J is TRBJ2-3, with 10 nucleotides matching TRBD2. CDR3 length: 16 amino acids. V was pared by 4 bases and J by 4 bases, with 9 bases of the junction left unmatched. Germline values: CDR1 SGHRS, CDR2 YFSETQ. CDR3 nucleotide sequence: TGCGCCAGCAGCCCGCTAGCGGGAGTTGGCCCAGATACGCAGTATTTT. This translates into CASSPLAGVGPDTQYF.

The chain links TRBV7-9 to TRBJ2-7, with a weak D call TRBD1 (5 bases). From germline, CDR1 is SEHNR and CDR2 FQNEAQ (reference sequence). Trimming shortened V by 0 bases and J by 6 bases, and 9 bases separated the two germline ends. There are 13 residues in the CDR3. The CDR3: CASSLARAGEQYF. DNA of the CDR3: TGTGCCAGCAGCTTAGCCAGGGCTGGCGAGCAGTACTTC.

The genes are TRBV24-1 and TRBJ1-2; D is perhaps TRBD1 (5 bases). The CDR3 totals 14 residues. Germline V CDR1 and CDR2: KGHDR, SFDVKD. V lost 4 bases, J lost 2 bases, and 10 bases lay in between. The CDR3 DNA follows: TGTGCCACCAGTGACTCCAGACAGAACTATGGCTACACCTTC. Translation: CATSDSRQNYGYTF.

In its sample, this clone was seen once. The J gene is TRBJ1-2, the V gene TRBV12-3 or TRBV12-4; D remains ambiguous. The CDR3 consists of 13 residues. V was cut by 2 bases and J by 6 bases, with 10 bases left in between. The CDR3: CASSLRGNHGYTF. CDR3 in DNA: TGTGCCAGCAGTTTACGAGGGAACCATGGCTACACCTTC.

The CDR3, as DNA: TGTGCCAGCAGCTTAAGGCTCCATGGCACAGATACGCAGTATTTT. Translation: CASSLRLHGTDTQYF. J is TRBJ2-3 and V is TRBV7-9; D is ambiguous. The V and J ends lost 2 bases and 1 base respectively, with 10 bases between them. Germline V gene sequence: CDR1 SEHNR, CDR2 FQNEAQ (reference sequence). CDR3 size: 15 residues.

The gene calls are TRBV15 and TRBJ2-7; 16 nucleotides match TRBD2. Looked up from germline, CDR1 is LNHNV and CDR2 is YYDKDF (reference sequence). Trimming removed 0 bases from V and 1 base from J; junction bases left unmatched: 6. The CDR3 is 19 residues long. Here the CDR3 reads CATSREEGLAGGSSYEQYF. The CDR3 DNA reads as TGTGCCACCAGCAGAGAAGAGGGACTAGCGGGGGGGAGTTCCTACGAGCAGTACTTC.

This sequence joins TRBV19 and TRBJ1-2, with 8 bases fitting TRBD1. Per the germline V gene, CDR1 is LNHDA and CDR2 is SQIVND (reference sequence). This CDR3 region has 16 residues. After removal of 2 bases from V and 3 bases from J, the junction contained 8 bases not matched to a gene. CDR3 region: CASSINRAGGDYGYTF. The DNA for the CDR3 is TGTGCCAGTAGTATAAATCGGGCAGGGGGCGACTATGGCTACACCTTC.

The chain carries TRBV6-5 and TRBJ1-3; 7 nucleotides align to TRBD1. The V segment lost 8 bases and the J segment 0 bases; nucleotides outside the gene matches: 7. CDR1 and CDR2 (germline): MNHEY, SVGAGI. The CDR3 spans 15 residues. The CDR3 DNA reads TGTGCCAGCGAGGGTCGGGACAGCTCTGGAAACACCATATATTTT. Its protein is CASEGRDSSGNTIYF.

This clone was found once. This rearrangement joins TRBV10-3 to TRBJ2-3; D uncertain. The CDR3 contains 16 residues. Germline CDR1 reads ENHRY; CDR2 reads SYGVKD. Trimming left V 0 bases short and J 0 bases short, with 10 bases between. CDR3: CAISESEWHSTDTQYF. The DNA for the CDR3 is TGTGCCATCAGTGAGTCTGAGTGGCATAGCACAGATACGCAGTATTTT.

The V call is TRBV4-2, the J call TRBJ2-2; D may match TRBD1 or TRBD2 (5 bases each). Trimming shortened V by 3 bases and J by 4 bases, and 9 bases separated the two germline ends. CDR1 is LGHNA, CDR2 YNFKEQ, per germline. This CDR3 comprises 14 residues. The CDR3 reads CASSHGAGTGELFF. Written as DNA, the CDR3 is TGTGCCAGCAGCCACGGGGCTGGCACCGGGGAGCTGTTTTTT.

The chain couples TRBV7-8 to TRBJ2-3; tentative D call: TRBD2 (5 bases). Germline loops: CDR1 SGHVS, CDR2 FQNEAQ. Trimming shortened V by 5 bases and J by 10 bases, and 13 bases separated the two germline ends. CDR3 length: 12 residues. The CDR3 reads CASSKLEGAQYF. In DNA, the CDR3 is TGTGCCAGCAGCAAACTCGAGGGCGCGCAGTATTTT.

This clone was counted between two and nine times. This rearrangement joins TRBV20-1 to TRBJ2-1; 7 nucleotides match TRBD2. Per germline, CDR1 DFQATT and CDR2 SNEGSKA (reference sequence). V shed 3 bases, J shed 6 bases, and the junction held 5 bases outside the gene matches. This CDR3 contains 13 residues. This CDR3 is CSASSLAANEQFF. The CDR3 bases are TGCAGTGCTAGTTCCCTAGCGGCCAATGAGCAGTTCTTC.

This clone was seen a few times. The chain has TRBV24-1 and TRBJ1-1, with D unclear. V was clipped by 6 bases and J by 9 bases, with 13 bases between them. Germline CDR1 reads KGHDR; CDR2 reads SFDVKD. The CDR3 is 12 residues long. DNA of the CDR3: TGTGCCACCAGTCGGACCCCACGTCAAGCTTTCTTT. It is translated as CATSRTPRQAFF.

J is TRBJ1-2 and V is TRBV14; D gene unclear. This CDR3 contains 15 residues. V lost 4 bases and J lost 8, with 20 bases in between. Germline V gives CDR1 SGHDN, CDR2 FVKESK. The CDR3 DNA reads as TGTGCCAGCAGCCGGGGTGGTTGGGAAAAGGACGGCTACACCTTC. Translating gives CASSRGGWEKDGYTF. Full variable domain (remainder filled in from reference TRBV14 and TRBJ1-2): EAGVTQFPSHSVIEKGQTVTLRCDPISGHDNLYWYRRVMGKEIKFLLHFVKESKQDESGMPNNRFLAERTGGTYSTLKVQPAELEDSGVYFCASSRGGWEKDGYTFGSGTRLTVV.